This TCR beta chain appears in the sequencing data of a study of blood T cell repertoires in COVID-19. Background on the study: Researchers got acute and convalescent COVID-19 samples from the United States, Italy and Spain. In each case, the material was cDNA or gDNA derived from T cells, B-cell-depleted T cells, or PBMCs.

On this clone itself: An end of the junction does not agree with germline; a read error may underlie this.

Source study methods: Reference gene primer amplification in the assay estimated nucleated cell counts. Sequenced by immunoSEQ multiplex PCR; TCRdb stores in-frame clones only, minus some. The V and J calls and clone size were taken over from that table, and D and trimming were inferred from the DNA. The sample lists about 150,000 clones, roughly 80% occurring once. Germline values: CDR1 SNHLY, CDR2 FYNNEI. The CDR3 runs to 14 residues. The receptor was isolated from a woman older than 75 with acute or convalescent COVID-19. The sample taken for sequencing was peripheral blood. The J gene is TRBJ2-7, the V gene TRBV2; 8 bases align to TRBD1. The CDR3 DNA reads TGTGCCAGCAAGACCGGGACAGGCTCCAACGAGCAGTACTTC. Protein sequence: CASKTGTGSNEQYF.